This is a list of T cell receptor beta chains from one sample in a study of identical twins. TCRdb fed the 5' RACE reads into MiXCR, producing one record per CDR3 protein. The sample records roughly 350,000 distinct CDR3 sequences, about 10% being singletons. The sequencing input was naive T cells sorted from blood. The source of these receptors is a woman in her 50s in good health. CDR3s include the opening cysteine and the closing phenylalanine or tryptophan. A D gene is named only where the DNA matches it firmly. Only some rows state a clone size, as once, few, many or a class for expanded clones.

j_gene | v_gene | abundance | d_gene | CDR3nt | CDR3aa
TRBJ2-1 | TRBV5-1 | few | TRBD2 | TGCGCCAGCAGCGGGACGGGACTAGGGAACAATGAGCAGTTCTTC | CASSGTGLGNNEQFF
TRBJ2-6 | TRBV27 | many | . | TGTGCCAGCAGTTCGCTCCTAGTTTCTGGGGCCAACGTCCTGACTTTC | CASSSLLVSGANVLTF
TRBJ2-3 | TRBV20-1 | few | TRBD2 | TGCAGTGCTAGAGATTCCCTAGCGGGAGGGCCATTT | CSARDSLAGGPF
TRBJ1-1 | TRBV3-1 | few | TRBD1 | TGTGCCAGCAGCCAAGATTGGGGACAGGGTACTGAAGCTTTCTTT | CASSQDWGQGTEAFF
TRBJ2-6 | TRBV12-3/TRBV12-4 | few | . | TGTGCCAGCAGTTATAACAGGGCTAATGGGGCCAACGTCCTGACTTTC | CASSYNRANGANVLTF
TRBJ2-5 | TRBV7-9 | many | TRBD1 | TGTGCCAGCAGCTTATGGACAGGGCGGGAGACCCAGTACTTC | CASSLWTGRETQYF
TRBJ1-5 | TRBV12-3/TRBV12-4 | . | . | TGTGCCAGCAGCTTACAGGACCAGCCCCAGCATTTT | CASSLQDQPQHF
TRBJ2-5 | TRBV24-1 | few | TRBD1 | TGTGCCACCAGTGACCCGCGGGGGACAGGGCCTCTCCAAGAGACCCAGTACTTC | CATSDPRGTGPLQETQYF
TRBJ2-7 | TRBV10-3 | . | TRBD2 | TGTGCCATCAGTGAGCCTCTAGCGGGAGGGCCTCACGAGCAGTACTTT | CAISEPLAGGPHEQYF
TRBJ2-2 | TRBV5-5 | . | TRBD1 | TGTGCCAGCAGCTTGACAGGGGCTGGCGGGGAGCTGTTTTTT | CASSLTGAGGELFF
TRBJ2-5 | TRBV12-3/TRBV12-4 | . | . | TGTGCCAGCAGTTTGTGGAATCCTCGAGAGACCCAGTACTTC | CASSLWNPRETQYF
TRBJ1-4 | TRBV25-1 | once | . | TGTGCCAGCAGTGAATTCCGGGGTCAGAATGAAAAACTGTTTTTT | CASSEFRGQNEKLFF
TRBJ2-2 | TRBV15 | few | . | TGTGCCACCAGCAGAGGAGGCGACGACGGGGAGCTGTTTTTT | CATSRGGDDGELFF
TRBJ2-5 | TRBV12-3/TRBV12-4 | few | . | TGTGCCAGCAGTTTTTATGCTAGCGCTTTGACAATCGAAGAGACCCAGTACTTC | CASSFYASALTIEETQYF
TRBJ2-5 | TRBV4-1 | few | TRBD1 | TGCGCCAGCAGCCAACCCAGGGGGTCAGAGACCCAGTACTTC | CASSQPRGSETQYF
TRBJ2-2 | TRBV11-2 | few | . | TGTGCCACCAGGACCTTGGGTCGGTCCTTCGGGAACACCGGGGAGCTGTTTTTT | CATRTLGRSFGNTGELFF
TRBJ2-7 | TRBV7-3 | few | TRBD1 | TGTGCCGTCCGCCGGGACAGCACCGGTGAGCAGTACTTC | CAVRRDSTGEQYF
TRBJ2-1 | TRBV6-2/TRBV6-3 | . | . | TGTGCCAGCAGTTACGAGGTTCTATGGAAATTGGGTGAGCAGTTCTTC | CASSYEVLWKLGEQFF
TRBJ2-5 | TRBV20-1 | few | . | TGCAGTGCTAGAGATGGTCTCGATGGAGAGACCCAGTACTTC | CSARDGLDGETQYF
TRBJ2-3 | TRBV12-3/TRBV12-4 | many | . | TGTGCCAGCAGTCCCCAGGGGAGCACAGATACGCAGTATTTT | CASSPQGSTDTQYF
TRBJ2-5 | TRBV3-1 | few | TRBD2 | TGTGCCAGCAGCCAAGATAAGACTTCTAGCGGGAGTTGGCAAGAGACCCAGTACTTC | CASSQDKTSSGSWQETQYF
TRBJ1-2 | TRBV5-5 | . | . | TGTGCCAGCAGCATTGAGATACGGCAGGCCTATGGCTACCCCTTC | CASSIEIRQAYGYPF
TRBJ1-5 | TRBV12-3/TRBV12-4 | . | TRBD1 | TGTGCCAGCGGAACGGGACAGGGAAATCAGCCCCAGCATTTT | CASGTGQGNQPQHF
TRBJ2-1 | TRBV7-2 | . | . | TGTGCCAGCAGCTTAGCAGGACAATCCCTAGGTAATGAGCAGTTCTTC | CASSLAGQSLGNEQFF
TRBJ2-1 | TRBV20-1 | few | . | TGCAGTGCTAGAGCCGGGACCCAATACAATGAGCAGTTCTTC | CSARAGTQYNEQFF
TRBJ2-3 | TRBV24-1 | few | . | TGTGCCACAGCCTACACAGATACGCAGTATTTT | CATAYTDTQYF
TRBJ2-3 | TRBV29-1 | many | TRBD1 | TGCAGCGCAGACAGGGAGAGCACAGATACGCAGTATTTT | CSADRESTDTQYF
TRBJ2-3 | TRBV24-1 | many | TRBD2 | TGTGCCACCGGTTCGACTAGCGGAACGACAGATACGCAGTATTTT | CATGSTSGTTDTQYF
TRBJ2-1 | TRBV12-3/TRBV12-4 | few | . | TGTGCCAGCAGTTTAATTCTAGGTGAGGTTGAGCAGTTCTTC | CASSLILGEVEQFF
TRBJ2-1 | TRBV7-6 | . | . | TGTGCCAGCAGCTCAAAAGGAGGGGGGAGCTCCTACAATGAGCAGTTCTTC | CASSSKGGGSSYNEQFF
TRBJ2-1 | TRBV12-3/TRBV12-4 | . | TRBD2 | TGTGCCAGCAGTTTCACTAGCGGGGGACACAATGAGCAGTTCTTC | CASSFTSGGHNEQFF
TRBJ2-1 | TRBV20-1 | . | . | TGCAGTGCTAGAGACAACCTGGCGGGTGAGCAGTTCTTC | CSARDNLAGEQFF
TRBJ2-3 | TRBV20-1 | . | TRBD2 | TGCAGTGCTAGAGCCGCGGGAGGGAGCACAGATACGCAGTATTTT | CSARAAGGSTDTQYF
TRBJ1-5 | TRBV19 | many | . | TGTGCCAGTAGTGTACAGGGAGGTATAGGCAATCAGCCCCAGCATTTT | CASSVQGGIGNQPQHF
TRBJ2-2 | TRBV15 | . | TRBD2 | TGTGCCACCAGCAGCCCCGGACTAGCTCCCGGGGAGCTGTTTTTT | CATSSPGLAPGELFF
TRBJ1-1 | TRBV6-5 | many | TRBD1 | TGTGCCAGCAGTGTTAACAGGGGGCGAGCTTTCTTT | CASSVNRGRAFF
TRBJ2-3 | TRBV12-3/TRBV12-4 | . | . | TGTGCCAGCAGTTTAGAGGGCCACGATACGCAGTATTTT | CASSLEGHDTQYF
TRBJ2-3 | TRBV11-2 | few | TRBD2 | TGTGCCAGCAGCCACCAAGGTTGGGGGGGGAGCACAGATACGCAGTATTTT | CASSHQGWGGSTDTQYF
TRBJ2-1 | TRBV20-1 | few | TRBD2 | TGCAGTGCCAGTAGCGGGCAAACCTACAATGAGCAGTTCTTC | CSASSGQTYNEQFF
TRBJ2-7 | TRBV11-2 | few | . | TGTGCCAGCAGCCCCCAAGGGGGGTTCCAATTCTCCTACGAGCAGTACTTC | CASSPQGGFQFSYEQYF
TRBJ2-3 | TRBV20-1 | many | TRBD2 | TGCAGTGCTAGAGATCTTCTAGCGGGAAACACAGATACGCAGTATTTT | CSARDLLAGNTDTQYF
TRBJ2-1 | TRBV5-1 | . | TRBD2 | TGCGCCAGCACAACCAGCGGGGGGACCCACAATGAGCAGTTCTTC | CASTTSGGTHNEQFF
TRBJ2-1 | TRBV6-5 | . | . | TGTGCCAGCAGTTACGACGGCTACAATGAGCAGTTCTTC | CASSYDGYNEQFF
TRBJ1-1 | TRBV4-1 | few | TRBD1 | TGCGCCAGCAGCCAGGGGACAGTGAGATCGAACACTGAAGCTTTCTTT | CASSQGTVRSNTEAFF
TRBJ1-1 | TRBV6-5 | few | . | TGTGCCAGCAGTTACGGCGGACAAAACACTGAAGCTTTCTTT | CASSYGGQNTEAFF
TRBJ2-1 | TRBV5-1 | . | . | TGCGCCAGCAGCTTCAAGGAGGGTTTACATGAGCAGTTCTTC | CASSFKEGLHEQFF
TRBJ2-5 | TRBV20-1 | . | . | TGCAGTGCTAGAGACCTGCGTTGGTCGGTGGAGACCCAGTACTTC | CSARDLRWSVETQYF
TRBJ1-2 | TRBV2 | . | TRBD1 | TGTGCCAGCAGTGAAGCGAGGTCCCAACAGGGGGAAGGCTACACCTTC | CASSEARSQQGEGYTF